This paragraph reports one T cell receptor (beta chain). This clone was counted once. Its antigen is not yet known. No clone much larger than this one lies a single base away; base qualities are absent. Trimming takes 6 bases from V and 5 bases from J, and the germline ends sit 11 bases apart. CDR1 SQVTM and CDR2 ANQGSEA were looked up in the germline V gene. From the cysteine through the phenylalanine, the CDR3 covers 12 amino acids. The kept DNA is CDR3 alone, 36 bases in frame from the first base. This record comes from a study of T cell repertoires in ileal Crohn's disease (dated by TCRdb to about 2019). Study-level background: At the time of surgery, around 35% of patients were active smokers, and the median duration of disease was roughly 8.3 years. A prospective multicentre cohort supplied the roughly 57 Crohn's disease patients whose TCR repertoires were analysed. A total of 171 mucosal samples from 57 patients were sequenced, with samples obtained at several locations on the surgical specimen and at postoperative endoscopy. Roughly half of the patients were given postoperative therapy, with 11 to 12 receiving thiopurines and roughly 20 receiving anti-TNF agents. The study was conducted in parallel with a multicentre cohort built to find predictors of early endoscopic recurrence after ileocolonic resection. Every patient underwent surgery because of a complication, which was stricturing disease in around 61% and penetrating disease in around 39%. A Rutgeerts score above i0 was used to define endoscopic postoperative recurrence. Paper-wide results and their limitations: Endoscopic recurrence was linked to a higher percentage of high-frequency clones at surgery, and recurrence occurred in every patient whose clonality exceeded 26.8% (18/57). A significantly higher proportion of clonal expansions was observed in active smokers at surgery than in non-smokers (about 25% vs 20%, p=0.02). Compared with CD4 T cells, sorted CD8 T cells held more high-frequency clones, which suggests that the mucosal expansions were mostly CD8. Mucosal CD4 and CD8 T cells were sorted and sequenced only in a subgroup of patients, whose size was not stated.

To be eligible, patients had to be adults with ileal or ileocolonic Crohn's disease and an indication for ileocolonic resection. Before DNA extraction, whole ileal mucosal biopsies were kept frozen at -80 degrees C. Genomic DNA was isolated from frozen whole biopsies using a TRizol-based method, and the DNA was quantified with a NanoDrop 2000 spectrophotometer. For commercial TCRB immunosequencing, about 500 nanograms of biopsy DNA were submitted for each sample. A two-step, amplification bias-controlled multiplex PCR was used by Adaptive Biotechnology to amplify CDR3 regions from genomic DNA. Primers for every V and J gene segment were used in the first PCR, and barcodes and Illumina adapters were added in the second PCR. CDR3 libraries were sequenced using an Illumina instrument. On the study's bioinformatics: Vendor-provided pipelines were combined with custom analysis of raw data in R/Bioconductor under R version 3.3.0. Clonality, which ranges from 0 to 1, was calculated as the inverse of the normalised Shannon entropy across all productive clones. High-frequency clones were defined as the repertoire share of the top 100 clones, retaining only clones passing a 95% confidence test. Overlap between samples was measured with the Morisita-Horn index, while repertoire diversity was measured with the Simpson index. TCRdb limited this immuneACCESS table to in-frame rearrangements with V and J called. A share of clones is missing; checked studies link under half to unresolved V genes, and the rest is unexplained. The DNA gave D and trimming, while V, J and clone size come from that table. The sample table lists over 25,000 clones, around four fifths of them with a count of one. 15% to 20% of the sample comes from the top ten.

This TCR was sampled from an adult with Crohn's disease. This chain joins TRBV29-1 to TRBJ1-5, and perhaps TRBD1 as D gene, on 6 matching bases. The sequenced sample was ileal tissue. The sequenced DNA is TGCAGCGTGGGGGGGGCCGATCAGCCCCAGCATTTT. Its coded protein is CSVGGADQPQHF.